These 19 T cell receptor beta chains were all obtained from the same sample, sequenced in a study of blood T cell repertoires in COVID-19. Sequenced by immunoSEQ multiplex PCR; TCRdb stores in-frame clones only, minus some. The sample has roughly 340,000 clones; around 87% are singletons. Specimen: peripheral blood. The receptors were gathered from a woman aged 50 to 60 with COVID-19, enrolled during active disease.

The chain recombines TRBV27 with TRBJ1-4; the match to TRBD1 covers 10 bases. This CDR3 has 14 residues. The germline V gene has CDR1 MNHEY and CDR2 SMNVEV (reference sequence). V shed 6 bases, J shed 8 bases, and the junction held 6 bases outside the gene matches. Written as DNA, the CDR3 is TGTGCCAGCAGGACAGGGGGCGTTGGGGAAAAACTGTTTTTT. Its protein is CASRTGGVGEKLFF.

In this sample, this clone turned up once. The J gene is TRBJ2-1, the V gene TRBV29-1, with D unclear. This CDR3 has 15 amino acids. V was shortened by 4 bases and J by 0 bases, with 13 bases between the two germline ends. Per the germline V gene, CDR1 is SQVTM and CDR2 is ANQGSEA. This CDR3 is CSVVVAERSYNEQFF. The CDR3 DNA is TGCAGCGTTGTCGTTGCGGAACGCTCCTACAATGAGCAGTTCTTC.

The rearrangement uses TRBV6-2 or TRBV6-3 and TRBJ1-2; D not resolved. From germline, CDR1 is MNHEY and CDR2 SVGEGT. The CDR3 sequence is 13 residues long. V lost 6 bases and J lost 7, with 15 bases in between. The CDR3 nucleotides read TGTGCCAGCAGCCACGGGATGCTAATTGGCTACACCTTC. This translates into CASSHGMLIGYTF.

The chain combines TRBV19 with TRBJ2-1, with 7 bases lining up with TRBD1. Germline values: CDR1 LNHDA, CDR2 SQIVND (reference sequence). Trimming at V came to 3 bases and at J to 7 bases, leaving 9 bases not matched to a gene. The CDR3 runs 15 residues. The CDR3: CASSIPGQRRNEQFF. CDR3 in DNA: TGTGCCAGTAGTATTCCGGGACAGCGAAGGAATGAGCAGTTCTTC.

The chain uses TRBV18 and TRBJ1-5; tentative D call: TRBD1 (5 bases). Germline CDR1 is KGHSH and CDR2 is LQKENI. Between the trimmed V and J ends, which lost 4 bases and 6 bases, there was a span of 19 bases. The CDR3 sequence is 16 residues long. CDR3 coding DNA: TGTGCCAGCTCACTACGGGACTCCCAAGCAGGTCAGCCCCAGCATTTT. Its protein product is CASSLRDSQAGQPQHF.

The chain joins TRBV5-1 to TRBJ2-5, with a tentative D call TRBD2 (6 bases). This CDR3 contains 13 residues. Between the trimmed V and J ends, which lost 0 bases and 4 bases, there was a span of 7 bases. Germline values: CDR1 SGHRS, CDR2 YFSETQ. CDR3 in amino acids: CASSLVGLETQYF. In DNA form, the CDR3 reads TGCGCCAGCAGCTTGGTGGGACTAGAGACCCAGTACTTC.

The rearrangement uses TRBV4-1 and TRBJ2-2, with 8 bases matching TRBD2. V gave up 5 bases and J gave up 8 bases; unmatched junction bases: 16. The CDR3 is 17 amino acids. CDR1 and CDR2 (germline): MGHRA, YSYEKL. Here the CDR3 reads CASSGRGSGSNSGELFF. The CDR3 nucleotides read TGCGCCAGCAGCGGGCGTGGCAGCGGGAGTAATTCGGGGGAGCTGTTTTTT.

The rearrangement links TRBV7-9 to TRBJ2-1; 11 nucleotides agree with TRBD2. CDR1 SEHNR and CDR2 FQNEAQ come from the germline V gene (reference sequence). The V segment lost 1 base and the J segment 5 bases; nucleotides outside the gene matches: 4. CDR3 length: 16 residues. The CDR3 region is CASSLDRLAGNNEQFF. As DNA, the CDR3 is TGTGCCAGCAGCTTAGATCGACTAGCGGGGAACAATGAGCAGTTCTTC.

V usage is TRBV9 and J usage is TRBJ1-1; the D is unclear. V lost 0 bases and J 1 base, leaving 10 bases between the germline ends. The CDR3 has 15 residues. The germline CDR1 and CDR2 sequences are SGDLS and YYNGEE. CDR3 bases: TGTGCCAGCAGCGTAGGGTCAGTTCGGAACACTGAAGCTTTCTTT. Translation: CASSVGSVRNTEAFF.

This sequence joins TRBV5-1 and TRBJ2-1; D is undetermined. Germline CDR1 SGHRS, CDR2 YFSETQ. The V end lost 0 bases, the J end lost 2 bases, and 6 bases lay between the germline ends. The CDR3 spans 14 residues. Here the CDR3 reads CASSLVQTYNEQFF. Written as DNA, the CDR3 is TGCGCCAGCAGCTTGGTACAGACCTACAATGAGCAGTTCTTC.

V and J are TRBV29-1 and TRBJ2-7; TRBD2 is a possible D gene (6 bases). The germline V gene encodes CDR1 SQVTM and CDR2 ANQGSEA. V was trimmed by 3 bases and J by 4 bases, leaving 10 bases between them. This CDR3 is 12 amino acids long. CDR3 in DNA: TGCAGCGTTGATGATGGGACTTACGAGCAGTACTTC. Protein: CSVDDGTYEQYF.

This rearrangement joins TRBV29-1 to TRBJ2-7; 10 nucleotides line up with TRBD1. CDR1 SQVTM and CDR2 ANQGSEA come from the germline V gene. V shed 1 base, J shed 4 bases, and the junction held 1 base outside the gene matches. The CDR3 has 13 amino acids. The CDR3 reads CSVEGTGGYEQYF. The CDR3 DNA sequence: TGCAGCGTTGAAGGGACAGGGGGTTACGAGCAGTACTTC.

The chain joins TRBV19 to TRBJ1-5; possible D gene TRBD1, 5 bases. The CDR3 consists of 15 residues. Trimming left V 6 bases short and J 6 bases short, with 18 bases between. CDR1 and CDR2 (germline): LNHDA, SQIVND (reference sequence). This CDR3 is CASSEYRQGGQPQHF. The CDR3, as DNA: TGTGCCAGTAGCGAGTATCGGCAGGGCGGTCAGCCCCAGCATTTT.

The gene calls are TRBV4-2 and TRBJ2-7; TRBD1 matches 9 bases. Germline CDR1 and CDR2: LGHNA and YNFKEQ. CDR3 length: 14 residues. V shed 4 bases, J shed 5 bases, and the junction held 6 bases outside the gene matches. The CDR3 DNA reads TGTGCCAGCAGCCTGAGGACAGGGGTGGACGAGCAGTACTTC. Protein product: CASSLRTGVDEQYF.

The chain employs TRBV4-2 and TRBJ2-6; D is possibly TRBD1 (5 bases). The CDR3 extends over 18 amino acids. The V end was cut by 4 bases, the J end by 0 bases, with 16 bases between. The germline CDR1 and CDR2 sequences are LGHNA and YNFKEQ. CDR3 sequence: CASSRMTEISSGANVLTF. In nucleotides, the CDR3 is TGTGCCAGCAGCCGCATGACAGAAATATCCTCTGGGGCCAACGTCCTGACTTTC.

This clone has a single count. The chain recombines TRBV5-4 with TRBJ2-3, with TRBD2 identical over 12 bases. Germline V CDR1 and CDR2: SGHNT, YYREEE (reference sequence). CDR3 length: 20 amino acids. J was trimmed by 2 bases and V by 4 bases; bases with no gene match: 17. As DNA, the CDR3 is TGTGCCAGCAGCGGTCGCGGGTCTAGCGGGAGGGCCACTAACACAGATACGCAGTATTTT. It translates to CASSGRGSSGRATNTDTQYF.

This clone was seen a handful of times. The chain combines TRBV6-6 with TRBJ1-5; no clear D gene. Between the trimmed V and J ends, which lost 6 bases and 4 bases, there was a span of 4 bases. This CDR3 is built from 11 residues. Germline V gene data show CDR1 as MNHNY and CDR2 as SVGAGI (reference sequence). The DNA of the CDR3 is TGTGCCAGCAGCTCTAATCAGCCCCAGCATTTT. Its protein product is CASSSNQPQHF.

The chain is built from TRBV2 and TRBJ1-2, with D possibly being TRBD1 (5 bases). Germline CDR1 is SNHLY and CDR2 is FYNNEI. V shed 6 bases and J shed 8 bases, with 13 bases lying between them. The CDR3 has 12 amino acids. As DNA, the CDR3 is TGTGCCAGCAGCCCGACGGGGGACGGCTACACCTTC. Translating it yields CASSPTGDGYTF.

The V call is TRBV2, the J call TRBJ2-1, with D perhaps TRBD2 (6 bases). Germline V gives CDR1 SNHLY, CDR2 FYNNEI. This CDR3 has 14 amino acids. Trimming pared 6 bases from V and 6 bases from J, leaving 15 bases between. The CDR3 region has the DNA TGTGCCAGCAGGGACCTGGGAGGAACCAATGAGCAGTTCTTC. Protein sequence: CASRDLGGTNEQFF. Together with reference TRBV2 and TRBJ2-1, the CDR3 gives the full variable domain: EPEVTQTPSHQVTQMGQEVILRCVPISNHLYFYWYRQILGQKVEFLVSFYNNEISEKSEIFDDQFSVERPDGSNFTLKIRSTKLEDSAMYFCASRDLGGTNEQFFGPGTRLTVL.